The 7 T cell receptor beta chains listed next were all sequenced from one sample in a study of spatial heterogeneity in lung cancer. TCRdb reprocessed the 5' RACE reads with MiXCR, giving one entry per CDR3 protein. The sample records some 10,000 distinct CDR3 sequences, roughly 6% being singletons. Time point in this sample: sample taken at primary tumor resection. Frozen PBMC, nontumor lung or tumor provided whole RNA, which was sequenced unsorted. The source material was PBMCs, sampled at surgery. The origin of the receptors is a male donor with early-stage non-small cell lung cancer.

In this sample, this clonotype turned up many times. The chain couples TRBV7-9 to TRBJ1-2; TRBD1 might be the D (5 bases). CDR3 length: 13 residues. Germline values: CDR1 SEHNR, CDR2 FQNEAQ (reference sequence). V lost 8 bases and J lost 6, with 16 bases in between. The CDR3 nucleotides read TGTGCCAGCCCAGGGCTATCGGGGGATGGCTACACCTTC. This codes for CASPGLSGDGYTF. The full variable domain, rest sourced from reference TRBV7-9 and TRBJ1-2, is DTGVSQNPRHKITKRGQNVTFRCDPISEHNRLYWYRQTLGQGPEFLTYFQNEAQLEKSRLLSDRFSAERPKGSFSTLEIQRTEQGDSAMYLCASPGLSGDGYTFGSGTRLTVV.

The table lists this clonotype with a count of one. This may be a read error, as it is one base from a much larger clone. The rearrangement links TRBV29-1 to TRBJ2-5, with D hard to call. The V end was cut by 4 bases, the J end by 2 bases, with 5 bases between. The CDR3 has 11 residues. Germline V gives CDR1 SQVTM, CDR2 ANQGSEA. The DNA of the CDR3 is TGCAGCGTTGGACGGCAAGAGACCCAGTACTTC. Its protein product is CSVGRQETQYF. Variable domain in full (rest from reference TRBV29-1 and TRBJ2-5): SAVISQKPSRDICQRGTSLTIQCQVDSQVTMMFWYRQQPGQSLTLIATANQGSEATYESGFVIDKFPISRPNLTFSTLTVSNMSPEDSSIYLCSVGRQETQYFGPGTRLLVL.

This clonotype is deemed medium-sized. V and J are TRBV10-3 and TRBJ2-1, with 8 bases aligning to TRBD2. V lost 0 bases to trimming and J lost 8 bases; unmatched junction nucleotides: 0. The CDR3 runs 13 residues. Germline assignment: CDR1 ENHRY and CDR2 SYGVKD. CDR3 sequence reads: CAISESGRDEQFF. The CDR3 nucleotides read TGTGCCATCAGTGAGTCCGGGAGGGATGAGCAGTTCTTC.

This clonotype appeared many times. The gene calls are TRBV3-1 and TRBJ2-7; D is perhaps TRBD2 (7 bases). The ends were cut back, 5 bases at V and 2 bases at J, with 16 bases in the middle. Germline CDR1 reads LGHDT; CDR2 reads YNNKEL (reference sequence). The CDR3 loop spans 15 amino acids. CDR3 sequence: CASSDVRGAAYEQYF. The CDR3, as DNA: TGTGCCAGCAGCGACGTTCGGGGGGCGGCCTACGAGCAGTACTTC.

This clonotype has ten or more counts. The CDR3 is CASSTAPGELFF. DNA for the CDR3: TGTGCCAGCAGCACCGCCCCCGGGGAGCTGTTTTTT. This chain connects TRBV28 to TRBJ2-2, with no clear D. The CDR3 has 12 residues. CDR1 MDHEN and CDR2 SYDVKM come from the germline V gene. Deletions cut 6 bases from V and 6 bases from J, with 8 bases between.

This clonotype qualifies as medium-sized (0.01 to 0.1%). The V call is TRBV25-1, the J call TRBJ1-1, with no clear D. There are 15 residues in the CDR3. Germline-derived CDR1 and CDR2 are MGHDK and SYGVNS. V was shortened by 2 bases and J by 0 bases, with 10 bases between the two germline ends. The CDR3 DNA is TGTGCCAGCAGTGAACCCGCAGCTATGAACACTGAAGCTTTCTTT. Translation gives CASSEPAAMNTEAFF.

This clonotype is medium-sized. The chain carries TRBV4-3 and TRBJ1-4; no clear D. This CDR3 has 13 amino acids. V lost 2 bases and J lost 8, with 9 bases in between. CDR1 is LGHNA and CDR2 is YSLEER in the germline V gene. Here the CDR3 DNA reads TGCGCCAGCAGCCAAAATCAAGGAGAAAAACTGTTTTTT. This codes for CASSQNQGEKLFF.